The text below deals with one T cell receptor (beta chain). The entry originates in a study of kidney transplant recipient with SARS-CoV-2 infection. The J segment lost 4 bases and the V segment lost 4 bases, leaving 8 bases of the junction unmatched. Germline CDR1 and CDR2: MGHRA and YSYEKL. This CDR3 region has 16 residues. TCRdb reprocessed the reads via MiXCR and lists one record per CDR3 protein. The sample yields 200,000 to 300,000 distinct CDR3 sequences, less than 35% seen once. The TCR sequence derives from a male patient younger than 45 who had COVID-19 and was a kidney transplant recipient. Some of these T cells may belong to the graft donor. The gene calls are TRBV4-1 and TRBJ2-3, with 10 bases matching TRBD1. The sequencing used a blood sample, collected at baseline and on approximately day 120 from a kidney transplant recipient. The CDR3 DNA reads as TGCGCCAGCAGCCCCGCCGGGACAGGGGCAGCAGATACGCAGTATTTT. Translation gives CASSPAGTGAADTQYF.